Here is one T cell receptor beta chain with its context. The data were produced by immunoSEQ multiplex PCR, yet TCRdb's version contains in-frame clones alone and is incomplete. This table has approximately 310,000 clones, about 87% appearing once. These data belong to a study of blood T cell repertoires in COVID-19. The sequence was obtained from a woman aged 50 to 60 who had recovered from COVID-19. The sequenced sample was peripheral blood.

The CDR3 region is CASSLPGGPTETQYF. The DNA of the CDR3 is TGTGCCAGCAGCTTGCCCGGGGGTCCTACAGAGACCCAGTACTTC. The rearrangement links TRBV7-2 to TRBJ2-5; TRBD2 is a possible D gene (6 bases). The CDR3 is made up of 15 amino acids. V lost 3 bases to trimming and J lost 4 bases, with 15 bases between them. Germline lookup yields CDR1 SGHTA and CDR2 FQGNSA.